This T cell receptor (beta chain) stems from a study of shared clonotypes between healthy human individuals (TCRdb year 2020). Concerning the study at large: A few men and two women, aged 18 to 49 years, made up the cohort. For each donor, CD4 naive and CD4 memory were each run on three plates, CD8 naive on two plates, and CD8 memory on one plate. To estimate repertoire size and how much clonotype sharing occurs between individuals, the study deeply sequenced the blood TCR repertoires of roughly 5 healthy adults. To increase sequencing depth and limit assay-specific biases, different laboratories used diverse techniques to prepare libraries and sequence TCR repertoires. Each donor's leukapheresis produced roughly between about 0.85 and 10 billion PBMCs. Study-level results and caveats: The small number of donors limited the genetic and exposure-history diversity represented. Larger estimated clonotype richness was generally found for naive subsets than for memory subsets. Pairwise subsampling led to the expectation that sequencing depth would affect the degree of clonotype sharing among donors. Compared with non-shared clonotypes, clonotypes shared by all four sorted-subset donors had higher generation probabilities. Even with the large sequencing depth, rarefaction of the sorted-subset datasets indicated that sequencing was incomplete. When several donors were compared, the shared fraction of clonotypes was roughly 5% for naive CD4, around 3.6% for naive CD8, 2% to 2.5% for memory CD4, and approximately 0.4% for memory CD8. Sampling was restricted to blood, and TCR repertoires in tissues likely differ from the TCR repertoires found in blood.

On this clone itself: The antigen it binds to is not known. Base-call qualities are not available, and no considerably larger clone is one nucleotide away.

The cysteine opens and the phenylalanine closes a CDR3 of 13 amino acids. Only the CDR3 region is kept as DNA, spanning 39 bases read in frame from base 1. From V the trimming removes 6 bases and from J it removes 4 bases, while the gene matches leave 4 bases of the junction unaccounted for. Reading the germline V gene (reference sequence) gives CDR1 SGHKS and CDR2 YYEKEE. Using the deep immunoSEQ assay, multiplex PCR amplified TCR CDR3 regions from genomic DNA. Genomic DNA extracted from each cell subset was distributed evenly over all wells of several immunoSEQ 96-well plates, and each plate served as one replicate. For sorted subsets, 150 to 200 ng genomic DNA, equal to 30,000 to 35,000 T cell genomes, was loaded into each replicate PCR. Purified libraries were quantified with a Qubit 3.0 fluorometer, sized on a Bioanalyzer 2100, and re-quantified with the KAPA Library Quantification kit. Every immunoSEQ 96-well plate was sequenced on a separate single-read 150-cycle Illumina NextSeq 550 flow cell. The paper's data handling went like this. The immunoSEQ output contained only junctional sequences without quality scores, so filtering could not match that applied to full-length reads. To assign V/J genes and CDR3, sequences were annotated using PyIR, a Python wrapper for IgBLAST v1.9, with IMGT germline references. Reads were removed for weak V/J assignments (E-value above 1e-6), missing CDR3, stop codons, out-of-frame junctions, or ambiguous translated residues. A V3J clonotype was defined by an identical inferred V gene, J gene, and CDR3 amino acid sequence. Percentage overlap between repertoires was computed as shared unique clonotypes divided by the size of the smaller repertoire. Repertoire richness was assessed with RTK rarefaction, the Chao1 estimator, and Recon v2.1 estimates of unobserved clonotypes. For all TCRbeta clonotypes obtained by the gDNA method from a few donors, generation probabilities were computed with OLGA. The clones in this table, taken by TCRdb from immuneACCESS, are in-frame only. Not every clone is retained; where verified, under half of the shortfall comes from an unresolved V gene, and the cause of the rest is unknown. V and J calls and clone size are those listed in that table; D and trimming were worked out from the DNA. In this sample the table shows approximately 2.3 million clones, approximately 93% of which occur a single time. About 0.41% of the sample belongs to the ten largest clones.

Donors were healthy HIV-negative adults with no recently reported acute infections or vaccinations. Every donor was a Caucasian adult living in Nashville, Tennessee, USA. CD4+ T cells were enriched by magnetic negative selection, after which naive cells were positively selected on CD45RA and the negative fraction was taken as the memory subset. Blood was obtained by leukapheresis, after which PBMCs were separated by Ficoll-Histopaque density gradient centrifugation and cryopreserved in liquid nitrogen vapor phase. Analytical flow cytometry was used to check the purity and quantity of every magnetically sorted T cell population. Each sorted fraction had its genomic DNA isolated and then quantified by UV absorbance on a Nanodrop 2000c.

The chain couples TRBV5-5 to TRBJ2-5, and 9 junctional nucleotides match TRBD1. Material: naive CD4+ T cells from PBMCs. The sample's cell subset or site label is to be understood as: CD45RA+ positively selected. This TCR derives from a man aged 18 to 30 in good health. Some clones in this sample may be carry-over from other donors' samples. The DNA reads TGTGCCAGCACCGGGACAGGGCGAGAGACCCAGTACTTC. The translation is CASTGTGRETQYF.